The 27 T cell receptor beta chains below were found in one sample sequenced in a study of cytomegalovirus exposure and HLA in healthy donors. PCR used 60 Vbeta primers and 13 Jbeta primers. TCRdb's copy holds only in-frame clones and misses some; the assay was immunoSEQ multiplex PCR. This sample has about 65,000 clones, with 62% found just once. Sequencing input: PBMCs. These receptors originate from a man aged 30-40 years in good health and CMV-seronegative.

The V gene is TRBV7-2, the J gene TRBJ2-1; 14 nucleotides match TRBD2. Germline-derived CDR1 and CDR2 are SGHTA and FQGNSA. The CDR3 consists of 16 residues. Trimming cost V 5 bases and J 6 bases; bases outside gene matches: 6. CDR3 protein: CASSAWTSGGTNEQFF. DNA of the CDR3: TGTGCCAGCAGCGCTTGGACTAGCGGGGGGACCAATGAGCAGTTCTTC.

This clone was observed a handful of times. The chain has TRBV16 and TRBJ2-3; D is ambiguous. Germline V gene data show CDR1 as KGHSY and CDR2 as FQNENV. The CDR3 runs 13 residues. V lost 2 bases and J lost 6, with 9 bases in between. CDR3 residues: CASSQNSRDTQYF. The CDR3 DNA is TGTGCCAGCAGCCAAAACAGTAGGGATACGCAGTATTTT.

The chain carries TRBV7-8 and TRBJ2-7, with TRBD1 identical over 10 bases. V dropped 4 bases and J dropped 4; count of bases not matched to a gene: 1. The CDR3 loop spans 13 amino acids. Germline values: CDR1 SGHVS, CDR2 FQNEAQ. The CDR3 loop is CASSSDRGYEQYF. DNA of the CDR3: TGTGCCAGCAGCTCGGACAGGGGGTACGAGCAGTACTTC.

This clone has a handful of counts. J is TRBJ1-1 and V is TRBV5-1; 11 positions agree with TRBD1. The germline gives CDR1 SGHRS, CDR2 YFSETQ. This CDR3 has 17 residues. V was pared by 3 bases and J by 5 bases, with 12 bases of the junction left unmatched. The CDR3, as DNA: TGCGCCAGCAGCTCTAGATATCCGGGACAGGGGGGGACTGAAGCTTTCTTT. Residues: CASSSRYPGQGGTEAFF.

V usage is TRBV5-1 and J usage is TRBJ2-5, with TRBD2 identical over 9 bases. The trim removed 4 bases at V and 2 bases at J, leaving 6 bases unmatched. CDR1 is SGHRS, CDR2 YFSETQ, per germline. The CDR3 spans 15 residues. CDR3 nucleotide sequence: TGCGCCAGCAGCCAACAGCGGGGGGAACAAGAGACCCAGTACTTC. It is translated as CASSQQRGEQETQYF. The full variable domain, its missing parts supplied by reference TRBV5-1 and TRBJ2-5, is KAGVTQTPRYLIKTRGQQVTLSCSPISGHRSVSWYQQTPGQGLQFLFEYFSETQRNKGNFPGRFSGRQFSNSRSEMNVSTLELGDSALYLCASSQQRGEQETQYFGPGTRLLVL.

J is TRBJ1-2 and V is TRBV10-2; D is unclear. Trimming pared 0 bases from V and 13 bases from J, leaving 9 bases between. Per the germline V gene, CDR1 is WSHSY and CDR2 is SAAADI. This CDR3 has 11 amino acids. CDR3 loop: CASSESMVATF. CDR3 nucleotides: TGCGCCAGCAGTGAGTCGATGGTAGCCACCTTC.

This chain connects TRBV5-4 to TRBJ2-7; D is possibly TRBD2 (6 bases). The CDR3 has 15 residues. Trimming shortened V by 0 bases and J by 2 bases, and 12 bases separated the two germline ends. Looked up from germline, CDR1 is SGHNT and CDR2 is YYREEE (reference sequence). The CDR3 DNA follows: TGTGCCAGCAGCTTGGGATTAGCGGATACCTACGAGCAGTACTTC. As protein: CASSLGLADTYEQYF.

This chain uses TRBV7-8 with TRBJ1-2; 7 bases are a match to TRBD1. The CDR3 has 15 amino acids. Unmatched junction bases numbered 9, after V lost 2 bases and J lost 6 bases. Germline loops: CDR1 SGHVS, CDR2 FQNEAQ. CDR3: CASSLLAGTDHGYTF. The CDR3 bases are TGTGCCAGCAGCTTACTAGCCGGGACAGACCATGGCTACACCTTC.

This clone was observed a few times. J is TRBJ1-2 and V is TRBV18, with D unresolved. From germline, CDR1 is KGHSH and CDR2 LQKENI. Trimming removed 0 bases from V and 2 bases from J, with 4 bases in between. CDR3 size: 13 residues. CDR3 amino acids: CASSPPQNYGYTF. The CDR3 bases are TGTGCCAGCTCACCACCACAGAACTATGGCTACACCTTC. Together with reference TRBV18 and TRBJ1-2, the CDR3 gives the full variable domain: NAGVMQNPRHLVRRRGQEARLRCSPMKGHSHVYWYRQLPEEGLKFMVYLQKENIIDESGMPKERFSAEFPKEGPSILRIQQVVRGDSAAYFCASSPPQNYGYTFGSGTRLTVV.

The chain couples TRBV5-1 to TRBJ2-5; TRBD1 matches 7 bases. Germline CDR1 SGHRS, CDR2 YFSETQ. The ends lost 0 bases at V and 4 bases at J; junction bases unmatched: 6. The CDR3 length is 15 residues. The CDR3 DNA is TGCGCCAGCAGCTTGGGGGACAGTTTTATAGAGACCCAGTACTTC. Translating it yields CASSLGDSFIETQYF.

The V and J genes are TRBV27 and TRBJ2-4; 8 bases fit TRBD1. Trimming at V came to 5 bases and at J to 9 bases, leaving 12 bases not matched to a gene. The CDR3 extends over 15 amino acids. The V gene's germline CDR1 is MNHEY and CDR2 SMNVEV (reference sequence). This CDR3 is CASSLNGQGFSIQYF. For the CDR3, the DNA is TGTGCCAGCAGTCTAAATGGACAGGGATTCAGCATTCAGTACTTC.

The rearrangement links TRBV7-9 to TRBJ2-3; 7 nucleotides line up with TRBD1. CDR1 SEHNR and CDR2 FQNEAQ come from the germline V gene (reference sequence). V gave up 4 bases and J gave up 0 bases; unmatched junction bases: 4. This CDR3 spans 15 amino acids. This chain's CDR3 is CASSSRQGSTDTQYF. CDR3 DNA sequence: TGTGCCAGCAGCTCGCGACAGGGTAGCACAGATACGCAGTATTTT. The complete variable domain, with remaining parts taken from reference TRBV7-9 and TRBJ2-3, reads DTGVSQNPRHKITKRGQNVTFRCDPISEHNRLYWYRQTLGQGPEFLTYFQNEAQLEKSRLLSDRFSAERPKGSFSTLEIQRTEQGDSAMYLCASSSRQGSTDTQYFGPGTRLTVL.

The chain uses TRBV9 and TRBJ2-1; 8 nucleotides align to TRBD2. The CDR3 loop spans 15 amino acids. V lost 0 bases to trimming and J lost 4 bases; unmatched junction nucleotides: 3. Germline V lookup: CDR1 SGDLS, CDR2 YYNGEE. CDR3 DNA sequence: TGTGCCAGCAGCGTAGATGGCGGGGGGTACAATGAGCAGTTCTTC. Residues: CASSVDGGGYNEQFF. Combining the CDR3 with reference TRBV9 and TRBJ2-1 gives the whole variable domain DSGVTQTPKHLITATGQRVTLRCSPRSGDLSVYWYQQSLDQGLQFLIQYYNGEERAKGNILERFSAQQFPDLHSELNLSSLELGDSALYFCASSVDGGGYNEQFFGPGTRLTVL.

This clone was detected only a few times. The V call is TRBV6-1, the J call TRBJ2-7; D remains unclear. The CDR3 is made up of 14 amino acids. V lost 4 bases to trimming and J lost 0 bases, with 10 bases between them. CDR1 and CDR2 (germline): MNHNS, SASEGT. The CDR3 sequence: CASSAPASSYEQYF. The CDR3 nucleotides are TGTGCCAGCAGTGCTCCCGCTAGCTCCTACGAGCAGTACTTC.

The V gene is TRBV5-6, the J gene TRBJ2-7, with D tentatively TRBD1 (5 bases). The V gene's germline CDR1 is SGHDT and CDR2 YYEEEE. The CDR3 has 14 residues. Trimming cost V 4 bases and J 4 bases, with 15 bases left between them. DNA for the CDR3: TGTGCCAGCAGCCCCTGGGGCAGCCTATACGAGCAGTACTTC. Translated, it gives CASSPWGSLYEQYF.

The chain employs TRBV30 and TRBJ1-1; TRBD1 aligns across 10 bases. Germline CDR1 GTSNPN, CDR2 SVGIG (reference sequence). This CDR3 region has 14 residues. With 3 bases clipped from V and 5 bases from J, the junction kept 6 bases outside the gene matches. The CDR3 spells CAWSPGQGWTEAFF. The DNA for the CDR3 is TGTGCCTGGAGCCCGGGACAGGGGTGGACTGAAGCTTTCTTT.

The rearrangement joins TRBV30 to TRBJ2-2; TRBD1 might be the D (5 bases). V dropped 0 bases and J dropped 4 bases, with 6 bases sitting between them. The CDR3 contains 13 residues. From germline, CDR1 is GTSNPN and CDR2 SVGIG (reference sequence). The DNA of the CDR3 is TGTGCCTGGAGTGTCCAGGGCACCGGGGAGCTGTTTTTT. This codes for CAWSVQGTGELFF.

The chain is built from TRBV11-3 and TRBJ2-7; D possibly corresponds to TRBD2 (6 bases). The germline gives CDR1 SGHNT, CDR2 YENEEA. V gave up 0 bases and J gave up 4 bases, with 10 bases separating them. The CDR3 runs to 14 residues. This CDR3 is CASSLDGGLYEQYF. Written as DNA, the CDR3 is TGTGCCAGCAGCTTAGATGGGGGACTTTACGAGCAGTACTTC. The full variable domain, in which reference TRBV11-3 and TRBJ2-7 provide the parts outside the CDR3, is EAGVVQSPRYKIIEKKQPVAFWCNPISGHNTLYWYLQNLGQGPELLIRYENEEAVDDSQLPKDRFSAERLKGVDSTLKIQPAELGDSAVYLCASSLDGGLYEQYFGPGTRLTVT.

This chain uses TRBV6-5 with TRBJ1-2; D is undetermined. V was cut by 0 bases and J by 5 bases, with 10 bases left in between. The CDR3 contains 14 residues. Germline assignment: CDR1 MNHEY and CDR2 SVGAGI. The CDR3: CASSYSGPGYGYTF. The CDR3 DNA is TGTGCCAGCAGTTACTCTGGTCCCGGGTATGGCTACACCTTC.

This chain connects TRBV18 to TRBJ2-1; TRBD2 matches 9 bases. V gave up 4 bases and J gave up 3 bases; unmatched junction bases: 4. Per the germline V gene, CDR1 is KGHSH and CDR2 is LQKENI. The CDR3 runs to 15 residues. CDR3 bases: TGTGCCAGCTCACGATCTAGCGGGGACTACAATGAGCAGTTCTTC. It encodes CASSRSSGDYNEQFF.

This chain joins TRBV5-6 and TRBJ1-1; 7 bases are shared with TRBD1. The germline gives CDR1 SGHDT, CDR2 YYEEEE. The trim removed 5 bases at V and 3 bases at J, leaving 4 bases unmatched. CDR3 length: 13 residues. DNA of the CDR3: TGTGCCAGCAGGCCGACAGGGCACACTGAAGCTTTCTTT. Protein: CASRPTGHTEAFF.

Only one count was recorded for this clone. The chain links TRBV4-1 to TRBJ2-5; the D gene is possibly TRBD1 (5 bases). V lost 6 bases and J lost 2, with 10 bases in between. Germline CDR1 MGHRA, CDR2 YSYEKL. The CDR3 has 13 amino acids. CDR3 coding DNA: TGCGCCAGCAGTACGACAGAACAAGAGACCCAGTACTTC. Protein product: CASSTTEQETQYF.

The chain joins TRBV7-9 to TRBJ1-1; D is unclear. The CDR3 extends over 14 amino acids. Germline CDR1 and CDR2: SEHNR and FQNEAQ (reference sequence). Trimming took off 5 bases at V and 7 bases at J, with 17 bases between the two ends. CDR3 DNA: TGTGCCAGCAGCGCCCTGGCAGTCCGCAGTGAAGCTTTCTTT. It yields the protein CASSALAVRSEAFF.

This rearrangement joins TRBV11-2 to TRBJ1-2; 7 bases match TRBD1. The CDR3 contains 16 residues. Trimming cost V 4 bases and J 4 bases; bases outside gene matches: 12. Germline CDR1 is SGHAT and CDR2 is FQNNGV. The CDR3 region has the DNA TGTGCCAGCAGCTCACAGGGGCCCTCAGGAAGCTATGGCTACACCTTC. Amino acid sequence: CASSSQGPSGSYGYTF.

This clone was observed a few times. The V and J genes are TRBV4-1 and TRBJ2-2; D is perhaps TRBD2 (6 bases). CDR1 MGHRA and CDR2 YSYEKL come from the germline V gene. The length of the CDR3 is 16 residues. The V end was cut by 0 bases, the J end by 0 bases, with 8 bases between. The CDR3 here is CASSQDWDSNTGELFF. In DNA, the CDR3 is TGCGCCAGCAGCCAAGACTGGGACTCGAACACCGGGGAGCTGTTTTTT.

The CDR3 region has the DNA TGTGCCAGCAGCCTACAGCTGAACACTGAAGCTTTCTTT. Encoded protein: CASSLQLNTEAFF. The chain combines TRBV7-6 with TRBJ1-1; D gene unclear. CDR3 length: 13 residues. The ends were cut back, 5 bases at V and 0 bases at J, with 7 bases in the middle. Germline CDR1 SGHVS, CDR2 FNYEAQ.

This chain links TRBV7-8 with TRBJ1-3; possibly TRBD1 for D (6 bases). Germline V gives CDR1 SGHVS, CDR2 FQNEAQ. The CDR3 length is 16 residues. V lost 1 base and J 4 bases, leaving 14 bases between the germline ends. CDR3 sequence: CASSLVPQGLGNTIYF. CDR3 DNA sequence: TGTGCCAGCAGCTTAGTTCCCCAGGGGCTGGGAAACACCATATATTTT. The entire variable domain, with the rest obtained from reference TRBV7-8 and TRBJ1-3, is as follows: GAGVSQSPRYKVAKRGQDVALRCDPISGHVSLFWYQQALGQGPEFLTYFQNEAQLDKSGLPSDRFFAERPEGSVSTLKIQRTQQEDSAVYLCASSLVPQGLGNTIYFGEGSWLTVV.